This T cell receptor (beta chain) was captured by sequencing in a study of OX40 agonist ivuxolimab in advanced cancers. The overall study: In this trial design, patients received ivuxolimab intravenously at 0.01 to 10 mg/kg every 2 weeks. General study points: Researchers report that CD8+ T cells had, on average, more expanded clones than CD4+.

The data were produced by immunoSEQ multiplex PCR, yet TCRdb's version contains in-frame clones alone and is incomplete. The sample shows some 19,000 clones, around 80% of them seen only once. CDR1 and CDR2 (germline): SGDLS, YYNGEE. The CDR3 is 13 amino acids. Trimming removed 4 bases at V and 4 bases at J, with 11 bases between. As regards this clone: Its antigen is as yet unknown.

Sequencing used CD4+ or CD8+ T cells sorted from blood, obtained in a trial of the OX40 agonist ivuxolimab. The V gene is TRBV9, the J gene TRBJ1-2; TRBD1 might be the D (6 bases). The receptor was derived from an adult with an advanced solid tumor such as melanoma, head and neck, liver or kidney cancer. CDR3 DNA: TGTGCCAGCAGCCCCAGGACAGCCTATGGCTACACCTTC. Encoded protein: CASSPRTAYGYTF.